These T cell receptor beta chains were read from a single sample in a study of blood T cell repertoires in COVID-19. The assay was immunoSEQ multiplex PCR, and TCRdb's table has in-frame clones only and misses some. The sample has approximately 240,000 clones, roughly 82% seen once. Sequencing input: peripheral blood. These receptor sequences come from an elderly woman with active or convalescent COVID-19. CDR3s include the opening cysteine and the closing phenylalanine or tryptophan. A D gene is named only where the DNA matches it firmly.

CASSIGSVASYNEQFF	.	TRBV19
CASSPTGSGANVLTF	.	TRBV18
CASSGLAGVAETQYF	TRBD2	TRBV30
CASSYGQGAANEKLFF	TRBD1	TRBV11-2
CASSLTSSTDTQYF	.	TRBV7-9
CASSTWGAEAFF	.	TRBV6-5
CASTSPGGQGGYGYTF	TRBD1	TRBV28
CASSTHRGDQPQHF	TRBD1	TRBV6-5
CASSHGGGATNQPQHF	.	TRBV28
CASSRDSYNEQFF	.	TRBV11-1
CASSYDPRYWGELFF	.	TRBV6-5